This paragraph covers one TCR beta chain sequence. Antigen: not known. Expressed TCRB transcripts were sequenced because the isolated RNA had all been reverse transcribed beforehand. There were 3.5 million to 4.5 million reads on average in the naive, central memory and regulatory T cell samples. The protocol was immunoSEQ multiplex PCR, while the TCRdb copy is restricted to in-frame clones and leaves out a portion. The sample holds about 340,000 clones; 7% to 9% are singletons and the top ten take more than 0.4%. V lost 3 bases and J lost 0, with 4 bases in between. Germline V gives CDR1 MNHNY, CDR2 SVGAGI (reference sequence). There are 13 residues in the CDR3. The sample is drawn from a study of beta chain features in type 1 diabetes. Overall study results and limits: PCR could preferentially amplify shorter templates, alike in patients and controls. Healthy donors had naive, central memory and Treg TCRB repertoires that appeared less similar than those seen among patients.

Sequencing was performed on central memory CD4+ T cells from blood. The chain joins TRBV6-6 to TRBJ2-3; D remains unclear. The sequence came from a woman aged 18-35 years in good health. CDR3 protein: CASSYLSTDTQYF. In nucleotides, the CDR3 is TGTGCCAGCAGTTATCTTAGCACAGATACGCAGTATTTT.